This TCR beta chain is drawn from a study of T cells in Graves' hyperthyroidism and ophthalmopathy. Across the whole study: Peripheral blood was obtained at initial diagnosis, preceding any treatment.

V lost 6 bases, J lost 5 bases, and 9 bases lay in between. The CDR3 length is 12 residues. This clonotype was recorded many times. If no ophthalmopathy progression occurred within 18 months, Graves' hyperthyroidism was stable. Hyperthyroidism had been newly diagnosed in patients aged 18 to 65, and its duration was under 2 months. The diagnostic basis comprised clinical symptoms, serum thyroxine and TRAb, thyroid ultrasound and orbital computed tomography. What was amplified from RNA transcripts were TCR beta CDR3 regions. Using the HTBI primer set, a first-round RT-PCR was run on the TCR CDR3. TCRdb redid the calling of the multiplex PCR reads with MiXCR, one entry per CDR3 protein. In the table there are more than 650,000 distinct CDR3 sequences, about 14% of which are singletons.

Sequenced sample: blood. The rearrangement joins TRBV12-3 or TRBV12-4 to TRBJ2-3; D is perhaps TRBD1 or TRBD2 (5 bases each). The receptor comes from a woman between 18 and 29 years old with Graves' hyperthyroidism. The CDR3 coding sequence is TGTGCCAGCAGGCCTGGGGGAGATACGCAGTATTTT. It yields the protein CASRPGGDTQYF.